Listed below are T cell receptor beta chains from one sample, sequenced in a study of OX40 agonist ivuxolimab in advanced cancers. TCRdb's copy holds only in-frame clones and misses some; the assay was immunoSEQ multiplex PCR. The sample carries fewer than 50,000 clones, 80% to 85% recorded once. Source: CD4+ or CD8+ T cells sorted from blood, taken in a trial of the OX40 agonist ivuxolimab. The origin of the receptors is an adult with an advanced solid tumor such as melanoma, head and neck, liver or kidney cancer. The conserved cysteine and the conserved F or W are not part of the CDR3 here.

v_call cdr3_aa
TRBV18 ASSRQAGVETQY
TRBV5-4 ASSLVDWGQGVRSEAF
TRBV7-6 ASSLGQGAGQPQH
TRBV7-8 ASSFFVGQPQH
TRBV18 ASSPRGNDSPLH
TRBV5-6 ASSLRVGVEAF
TRBV9 ASSVSMGTQY
TRBV29-1 SVGQYNEQF
TRBV4-1 ASSQGVTEPGNTIY
TRBV7-3 ASSLGVGRHGELF
TRBV5-5 ASSSRTGTGSNEKLF
TRBV4-2 ASAARAETQY
TRBV7-2 ASSEGQPNQPQH
TRBV9 ASSAGSGRDDEQF
TRBV18 ASLQAPEQPEAF
TRBV9 ASSVGGTTGELF
TRBV21-1 ASSQGLAGGPGDTGELF